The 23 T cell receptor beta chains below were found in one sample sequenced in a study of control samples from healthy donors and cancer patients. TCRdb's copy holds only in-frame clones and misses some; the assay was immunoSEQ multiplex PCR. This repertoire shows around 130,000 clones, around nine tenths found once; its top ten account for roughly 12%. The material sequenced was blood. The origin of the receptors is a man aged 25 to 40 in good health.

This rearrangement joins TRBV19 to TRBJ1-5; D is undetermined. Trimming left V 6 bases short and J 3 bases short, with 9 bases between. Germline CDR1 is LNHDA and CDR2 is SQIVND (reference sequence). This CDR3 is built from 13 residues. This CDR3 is CASSFQSNQPQHF. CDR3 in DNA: TGTGCCAGTAGCTTTCAGTCCAATCAGCCCCAGCATTTT.

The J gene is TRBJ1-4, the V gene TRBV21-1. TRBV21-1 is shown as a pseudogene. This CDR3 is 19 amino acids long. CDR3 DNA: TGTGCCAGCAGCAAAGGAGAAAGAGGGGACGCGGGAACTAATGAAAAACTGTTTTTT. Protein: CASSKGERGDAGTNEKLFF.

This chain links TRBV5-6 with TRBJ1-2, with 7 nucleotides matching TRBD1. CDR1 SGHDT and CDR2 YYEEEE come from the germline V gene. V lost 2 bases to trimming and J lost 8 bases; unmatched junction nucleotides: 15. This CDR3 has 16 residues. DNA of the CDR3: TGTGCCAGCAGCTTAGCCAACAGGGGCCGCATGAAGGGCTACACCTTC. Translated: CASSLANRGRMKGYTF. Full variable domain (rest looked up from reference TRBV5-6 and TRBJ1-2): DAGVTQSPTHLIKTRGQQVTLRCSPKSGHDTVSWYQQALGQGPQFIFQYYEEEERQRGNFPDRFSGHQFPNYSSELNVNALLLGDSALYLCASSLANRGRMKGYTFGSGTRLTVV.

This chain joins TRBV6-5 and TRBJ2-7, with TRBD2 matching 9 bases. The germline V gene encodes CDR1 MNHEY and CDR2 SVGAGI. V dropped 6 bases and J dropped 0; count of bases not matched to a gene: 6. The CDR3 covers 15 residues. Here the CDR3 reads CASRIAGASSYEQYF. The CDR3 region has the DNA TGTGCCAGCAGAATAGCGGGGGCCAGCTCCTACGAGCAGTACTTC.

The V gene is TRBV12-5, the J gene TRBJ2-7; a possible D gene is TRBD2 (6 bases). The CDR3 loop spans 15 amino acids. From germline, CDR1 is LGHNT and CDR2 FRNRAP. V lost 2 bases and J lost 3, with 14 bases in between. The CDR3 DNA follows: TGTGCTAGTGGTTTGTCTCCCGGGACTGGCTACGAGCAGTACTTC. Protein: CASGLSPGTGYEQYF.

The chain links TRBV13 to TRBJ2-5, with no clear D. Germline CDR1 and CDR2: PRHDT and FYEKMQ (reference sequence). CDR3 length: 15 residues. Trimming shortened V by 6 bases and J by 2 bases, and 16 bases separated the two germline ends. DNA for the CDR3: TGTGCCAGCAGTTCCCCCGTCAGCCTACAAGAGACCCAGTACTTC. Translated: CASSSPVSLQETQYF.

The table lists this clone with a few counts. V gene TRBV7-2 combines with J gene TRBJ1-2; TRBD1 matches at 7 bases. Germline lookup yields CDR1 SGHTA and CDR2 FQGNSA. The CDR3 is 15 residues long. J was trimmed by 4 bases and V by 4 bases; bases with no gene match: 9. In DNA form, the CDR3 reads TGTGCCAGCAGCTCCCGCCCGAGACAGGGCTATGGCTACACCTTC. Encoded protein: CASSSRPRQGYGYTF.

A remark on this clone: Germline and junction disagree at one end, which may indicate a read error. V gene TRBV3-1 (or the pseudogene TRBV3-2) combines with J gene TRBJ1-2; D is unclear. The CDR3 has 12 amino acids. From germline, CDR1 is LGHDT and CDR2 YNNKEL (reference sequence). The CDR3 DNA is TGTGCCAGCAGCCAGGTCCTTCACGGGAAGAACTTC. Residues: CASSQVLHGKNF.

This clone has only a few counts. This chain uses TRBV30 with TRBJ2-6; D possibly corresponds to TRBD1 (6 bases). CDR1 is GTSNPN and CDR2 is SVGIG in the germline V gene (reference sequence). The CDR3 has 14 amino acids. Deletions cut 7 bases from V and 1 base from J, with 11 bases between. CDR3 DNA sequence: TGTGCCTCCTCGACAGGATCTGGGGCCAACGTCCTGACTTTC. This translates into CASSTGSGANVLTF. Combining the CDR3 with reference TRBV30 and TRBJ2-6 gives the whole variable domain SQTIHQWPATLVQPVGSPLSLECTVEGTSNPNLYWYRQAAGRGLQLLFYSVGIGQISSEVPQNLSASRPQDRQFILSSKKLLLSDSGFYLCASSTGSGANVLTFGAGSRLTVL.

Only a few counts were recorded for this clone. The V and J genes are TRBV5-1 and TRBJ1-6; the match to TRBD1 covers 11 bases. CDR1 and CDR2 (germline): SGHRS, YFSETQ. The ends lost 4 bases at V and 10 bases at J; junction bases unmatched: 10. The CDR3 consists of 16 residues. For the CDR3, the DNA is TGCGCCAGCAGCGCAGGACAGGGGGCAACGGGGTCACCCCTCCACTTT. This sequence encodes CASSAGQGATGSPLHF. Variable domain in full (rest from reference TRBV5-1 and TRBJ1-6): KAGVTQTPRYLIKTRGQQVTLSCSPISGHRSVSWYQQTPGQGLQFLFEYFSETQRNKGNFPGRFSGRQFSNSRSEMNVSTLELGDSALYLCASSAGQGATGSPLHFGNGTRLTVT.

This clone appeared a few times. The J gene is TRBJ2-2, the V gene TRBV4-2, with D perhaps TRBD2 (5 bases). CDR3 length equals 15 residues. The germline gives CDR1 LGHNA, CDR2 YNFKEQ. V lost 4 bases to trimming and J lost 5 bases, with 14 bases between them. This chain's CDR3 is CASSRFEAVTGELFF. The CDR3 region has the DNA TGTGCCAGCAGCCGCTTCGAAGCGGTTACCGGGGAGCTGTTTTTT.

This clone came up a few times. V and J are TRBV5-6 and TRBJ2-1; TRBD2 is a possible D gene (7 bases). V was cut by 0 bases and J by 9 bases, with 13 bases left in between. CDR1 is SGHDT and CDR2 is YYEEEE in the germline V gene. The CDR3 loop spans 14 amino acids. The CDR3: CASSLEGGLGEQFF. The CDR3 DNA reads TGTGCCAGCAGCTTGGAGGGGGGGCTAGGTGAGCAGTTCTTC.

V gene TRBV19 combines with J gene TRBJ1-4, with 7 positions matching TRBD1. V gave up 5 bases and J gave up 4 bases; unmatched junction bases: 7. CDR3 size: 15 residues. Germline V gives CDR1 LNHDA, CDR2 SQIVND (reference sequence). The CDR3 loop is CASSSPAGGNEKLFF. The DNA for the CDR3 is TGTGCCAGTAGTTCCCCAGCAGGGGGTAATGAAAAACTGTTTTTT.

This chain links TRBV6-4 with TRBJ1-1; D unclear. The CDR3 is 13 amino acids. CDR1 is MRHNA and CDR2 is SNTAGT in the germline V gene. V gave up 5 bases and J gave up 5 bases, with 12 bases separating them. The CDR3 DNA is TGTGCCAGCAGTTGGGAGGTTGGGACTGAAGCTTTCTTT. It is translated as CASSWEVGTEAFF.

The CDR3 spells CAIGTGGREQYV. The CDR3 DNA is TGTGCCATAGGGACAGGGGGTCGGGAGCAGTACGTC. The chain links TRBV10-3 to TRBJ2-7, with 11 nucleotides matching TRBD1. The junction had 5 bases not matched to a gene; V was cut back by 9 bases and J by 7 bases. The germline V gene encodes CDR1 ENHRY and CDR2 SYGVKD. The CDR3 spans 12 residues.

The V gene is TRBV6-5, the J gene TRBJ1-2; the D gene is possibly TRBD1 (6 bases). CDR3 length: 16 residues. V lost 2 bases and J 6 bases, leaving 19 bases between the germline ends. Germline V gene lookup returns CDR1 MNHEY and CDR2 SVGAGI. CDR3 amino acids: CASSYSPNRVSDGYTF. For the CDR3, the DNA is TGTGCCAGCAGTTACAGCCCGAACAGGGTATCGGATGGCTACACCTTC.

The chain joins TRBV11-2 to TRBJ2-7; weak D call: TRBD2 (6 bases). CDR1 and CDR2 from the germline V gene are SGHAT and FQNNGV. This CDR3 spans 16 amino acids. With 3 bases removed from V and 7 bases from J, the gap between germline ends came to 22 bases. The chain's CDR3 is CASSLNRDWAGREQYF. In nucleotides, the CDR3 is TGTGCCAGCAGCTTGAACCGGGACTGGGCAGGGAGGGAGCAGTACTTC.

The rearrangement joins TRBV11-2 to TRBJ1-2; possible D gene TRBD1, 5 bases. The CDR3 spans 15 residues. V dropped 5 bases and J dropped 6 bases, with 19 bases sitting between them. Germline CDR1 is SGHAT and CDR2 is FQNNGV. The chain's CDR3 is CASSLPAGKHHGYTF. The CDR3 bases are TGTGCCAGCAGCCTACCGGCAGGGAAGCATCATGGCTACACCTTC. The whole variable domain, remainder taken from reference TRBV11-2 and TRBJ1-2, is EAGVAQSPRYKIIEKRQSVAFWCNPISGHATLYWYQQILGQGPKLLIQFQNNGVVDDSQLPKDRFSAERLKGVDSTLKIQPAKLEDSAVYLCASSLPAGKHHGYTFGSGTRLTVV.

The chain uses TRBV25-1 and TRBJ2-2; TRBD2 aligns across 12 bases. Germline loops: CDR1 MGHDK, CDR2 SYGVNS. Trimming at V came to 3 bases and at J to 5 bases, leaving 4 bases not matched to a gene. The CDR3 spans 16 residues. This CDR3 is CASSDRGLAGTGELFF. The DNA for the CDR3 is TGTGCCAGCAGTGACCGTGGACTAGCGGGGACCGGGGAGCTGTTTTTT.

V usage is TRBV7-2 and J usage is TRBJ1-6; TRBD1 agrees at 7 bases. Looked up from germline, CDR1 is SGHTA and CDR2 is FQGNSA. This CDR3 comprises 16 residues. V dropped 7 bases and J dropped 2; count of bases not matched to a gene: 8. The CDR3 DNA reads TGTGCCAGCAACTCGAACAGGGGACCCTATAATTCACCCCTCCACTTT. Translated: CASNSNRGPYNSPLHF.

The CDR3 spells CASSPGASRGSGANVLTF. CDR3 DNA sequence: TGTGCCAGTAGTCCCGGGGCATCTCGGGGCTCTGGGGCCAACGTCCTGACTTTC. V and J are TRBV19 and TRBJ2-6; D might be TRBD1 or TRBD2, each matching 5 bases. CDR1 is LNHDA, CDR2 SQIVND, per germline (reference sequence). The CDR3 has 18 amino acids. V was trimmed by 5 bases and J by 0 bases, leaving 17 bases between them.

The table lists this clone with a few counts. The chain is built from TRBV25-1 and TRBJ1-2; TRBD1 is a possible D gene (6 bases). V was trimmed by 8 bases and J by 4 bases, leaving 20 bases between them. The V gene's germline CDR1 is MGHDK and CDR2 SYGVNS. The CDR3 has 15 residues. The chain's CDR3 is CASGGGGRKGYGYTF. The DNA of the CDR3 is TGTGCCAGCGGAGGCGGGGGGCGTAAGGGCTATGGCTACACCTTC.

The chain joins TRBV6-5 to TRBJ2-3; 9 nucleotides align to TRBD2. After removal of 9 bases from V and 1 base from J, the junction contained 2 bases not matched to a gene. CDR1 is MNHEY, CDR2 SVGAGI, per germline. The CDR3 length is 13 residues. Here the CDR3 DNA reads TGTGCCAGTGTAGCGGGAGGCACAGATACGCAGTATTTT. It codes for CASVAGGTDTQYF.